This T cell receptor (beta chain) was sequenced in a study of cytotoxic CD8 clonotypes in ibrutinib-treated CLL. The overall study: Specimens for response were gathered following a median around a year of therapy, spanning 6 to 36.

Study results and limitations: Shared public clonotypes were rare, and on treatment they either got smaller or stayed the same. Sampling of sustained-remission and progressing patients occurred at differing times.

The table lists this clone with a count of one. As yet, its antigen is unknown. CDR1 and CDR2 (germline): SNHLY, FYNNEI. V gave up 7 bases and J gave up 0 bases, with 11 bases separating them. This CDR3 is built from 14 residues. Sequencing sought depths of 1 in 200,000 to 1 in 1 million T cells. Libraries were prepared by immunoSEQ multiplex PCR; TCRdb keeps only in-frame clonotypes and omits some of them. Here the sample spans about 140,000 clones, 85% to 95% being singletons. This clonotype was sampled from a human donor with chronic lymphocytic leukemia. The chain employs TRBV2 and TRBJ2-3, with a weak D call TRBD2 (5 bases). This specimen was PBMCs, taken after 12 months of ibrutinib treatment. The DNA for the CDR3 is TGTGCCAGCATACCGACTACTAGCACAGATACGCAGTATTTT. Encoded protein: CASIPTTSTDTQYF.